This T cell receptor beta chain emerged from a study of identifying expanded T cells in peripheral blood. Repertoires were generated with immunoSEQ multiplex PCR, while TCRdb's copy carries only in-frame clones and drops some. The sample records about 76,000 clones, approximately 84% being singletons. V shed 3 bases and J shed 0 bases, with 12 bases lying between them. Germline CDR1 reads MDHEN; CDR2 reads SYDVKM. This CDR3 contains 16 residues. The sequenced sample consisted of blood. The chain employs TRBV28 and TRBJ2-1; possibly TRBD1 or TRBD2 for D (5 bases each). The receptor was isolated from a person between 18 and 75 years old in good health. The CDR3 DNA follows: TGTGCCAGCAGTTTGACGGGGCCCGGCTCCTACAATGAGCAGTTCTTC. Translated: CASSLTGPGSYNEQFF.